This T cell receptor beta chain was identified during a study of blood T cells in healthy people across ages (dated by TCRdb to about 2015). Notes on the research overall: In model experiments, roughly one uniquely barcoded TCR beta cDNA molecule per two T cells was captured by template switching. Age-related changes in TCR beta repertoire diversity were measured in the study by deep sequencing normalized with unique cDNA molecular identifiers. Donors were grouped into four age groups: young (average roughly 15 years), middle-aged (roughly 40), aged (62) and long-lived (just over 80). To avoid experimental bias, donors of different ages were distributed randomly across sequencing lanes. The study analyzed two additional independent replicas of 1 million unique cDNA reads from the same blood draw for two donors, one aged 18 to 29 and one aged 80 or older.

Here is what the overall study found, with its caveats: Total diversity estimates from one million sequenced T cells were considered lower bounds and underestimates. Bulk unsorted PBMC profiling prevented conclusive comparison of naive and antigen-experienced compartments. As age increased, observed TCR beta diversity per million T cells dropped in a roughly linear way, and a significant reduction was already evident by age roughly 40. Because donor CMV infection status was unknown, age-related changes in expanded clonotypes were potentially confounded. Observed TCR beta diversity correlated strongly with the percentage of naive T cells measured by flow cytometry. The long-lived group showed more naive CD4+ T cells, fewer expanded clones and increased TCR diversity than the aged group, suggesting age selection.

Library generation was performed with 5' RACE. The sample was run on an Illumina HiSeq 2500. A second roughly 6 to 11 cycle PCR used a sample-barcoded 5' primer and a J-beta primer mix. A template-switch 5' adaptor carrying 12 random nucleotides introduced a unique molecular identifier onto each TCR beta cDNA molecule. Each sample yielded at least 3 million CDR3-containing paired-end reads. The Mint cDNA synthesis kit, primed by a TRBC-specific oligonucleotide, was used to synthesize first-strand cDNA from all RNA. After uracil-DNA glycosylase treatment, a first 18-cycle PCR used universal primers M1SS and BC2_uni_R on all cDNA. The source study handled its data this way. For normalization, 1 million high-quality reads, each with a distinct molecular identifier, were randomly selected from each sample. Reads with shared molecular identifiers were discarded instead of being binned into consensus sequences. CDR3 identification, clonotype clustering and error correction used MiTCR with a Q25 quality threshold and the strictest error-elimination algorithm. Lower-bound total TCR beta diversity was estimated with a nonparametric unseen species model using Euler transformation. The public reads were reprocessed in TCRdb via fastp at Q25 and MiXCR, keeping in-frame beta chains. Every entry covers one CDR3 protein and lists the most common genes and DNA from its rows. TCRdb, not the authors, supplied the V and J calls. For this sample there are approximately 1,000,000 distinct CDR3 sequences; 35% to 45% appear just once. Under 15% of the sample goes to the ten largest clones.

This clonotype was counted ten times or more. Its specific antigen is unknown. The input lacks base qualities; no much larger clone sits a single base away. From a lookup of the germline V gene (reference sequence), CDR1 and CDR2 are DFQATT and SNEGSKA. Between the V and J ends, shortened by 4 bases and 2 bases respectively, the junction contains 17 bases. Including the terminal cysteine and phenylalanine, the CDR3 comprises 15 residues. The kept DNA is CDR3 alone, 45 bases in frame from the first base. Systemically healthy Caucasian individuals from Russia, 35 to 50 in total and aged roughly 6 to 100 years, were included as donors. Around 9.7 milliliters of peripheral blood were collected from each donor into EDTA-treated Vacutainer tubes. Ficoll-Paque density-gradient centrifugation was used to isolate PBMCs, with at least 6 million obtained per sample. Total RNA, at least 5.5 micrograms per sample, was extracted from PBMCs with Trizol reagent. For every donor, an aliquot of PBMCs went through flow cytometry to measure the percentages of naive CD45RAhigh/CD27high T cells.

The sequencing sample was made of blood. The source is a man younger than 30 in good health. The chain couples TRBV20-1 to TRBJ1-2; tentative D gene TRBD1, with 6 bases matching. The CDR3 amino acid sequence is: CSAMAPGAPNYGYTF. The nucleotides are TGCAGTGCTATGGCTCCAGGGGCTCCGAACTATGGCTACACCTTC.